This T cell receptor beta chain was documented in a study of T cell responses to AZD1222 COVID-19 vaccine. As concerns this clone: Its cognate antigen is unknown.

The table came from immunoSEQ multiplex PCR; TCRdb's copy has only in-frame clones and leaves some out. The sample lists 180,000 or so clones, 80% to 95% occurring once. The CDR3 extends over 15 amino acids. Trimming cost V 6 bases and J 3 bases; bases outside gene matches: 10. Per the germline V gene, CDR1 is MNHEY and CDR2 is SVGAGI. Pooling was applied to second doses at about 4 or about 12 weeks. Study-wide findings and caveats: The donor cohort was predominantly white British with a female majority, and clonal diversity may have been underestimated.

This chain uses TRBV6-5 with TRBJ2-7, with 8 bases aligning to TRBD1. This sample comprised peripheral blood, obtained 28 days after the second AZD1222 dose. The origin of this receptor is an adult who received the AZD1222 COVID-19 vaccine. The DNA of the CDR3 is TGTGCCAGCAGCACCGACAGGGGCTCCTTCTACGAGCAGTACTTC. It encodes CASSTDRGSFYEQYF.